This T cell receptor beta chain was identified during a study of cytomegalovirus exposure and HLA in healthy donors. Study-wide results and caveats: Common viral pathogens were later found to be apparently linked to several of the most significant clusters. It was likely that a cluster of highly shared sequence variants was a sequencing artifact.

V dropped 4 bases and J dropped 5; count of bases not matched to a gene: 6. The CDR3 is made up of 15 amino acids. Germline V gene lookup returns CDR1 LNHDA and CDR2 SQIVND (reference sequence). As concerns this clone: Antigen unknown.

Researchers ran the PCR with 60 Vbeta and 13 Jbeta primers. Clones were read by immunoSEQ multiplex PCR, and TCRdb kept only the in-frame ones, dropping some. The data contain over 75,000 clones, 60% to 80% of them singletons. This chain uses TRBV19 with TRBJ2-7, with TRBD2 identical over 12 bases. The sequencing sample was made of PBMCs. The TCR sequence derives from a female donor in good health and CMV-seronegative. The chain's CDR3 is CASSTPGLAGNEQYF. The CDR3, as DNA: TGTGCCAGTAGTACGCCGGGACTAGCGGGCAACGAGCAGTACTTC.